These 15 T cell receptor beta chains were sequenced from one sample in a study of blood T cell repertoires in COVID-19. Using immunoSEQ multiplex PCR, the repertoire was profiled, and TCRdb retains in-frame clones only, with some absent. Here the sample spans around 620,000 clones, just under 90% being singletons. Sequencing used peripheral blood. These receptors all stem from a woman between 18 and 30 years old with acute or convalescent COVID-19.

V usage is TRBV11-2 and J usage is TRBJ1-2; 8 nucleotides align to TRBD1. CDR1 is SGHAT and CDR2 is FQNNGV in the germline V gene. The CDR3 has 17 amino acids. Trimming at V came to 5 bases and at J to 0 bases, leaving 11 bases not matched to a gene. Here the CDR3 DNA reads TGTGCCAGCAGCCTAAGGACAGGGAAAGTCGCTAACTATGGCTACACCTTC. Amino acids: CASSLRTGKVANYGYTF.

The chain joins TRBV7-8 to TRBJ1-2; tentative D call: TRBD1 (6 bases). Looked up from germline, CDR1 is SGHVS and CDR2 is FQNEAQ. The CDR3 consists of 14 residues. Deletions cut 4 bases from V and 4 bases from J, with 13 bases between. The CDR3, as DNA: TGTGCCAGCAGCTCCTCGACAGGCTCCTATGGCTACACCTTC. It translates to CASSSSTGSYGYTF.

This clone was observed a handful of times. This sequence joins TRBV19 and TRBJ1-1; D is unresolved. The CDR3 runs 11 residues. Germline values: CDR1 LNHDA, CDR2 SQIVND (reference sequence). V lost 11 bases and J lost 3, with 10 bases in between. The CDR3 spells CASCLYTEAFF. As DNA, the CDR3 is TGTGCCTCGTGTTTGTACACTGAAGCTTTCTTT.

A word on this clone: The same CDR3 is also encoded by other DNA sequences in this sample. The chain links TRBV7-2 to TRBJ1-4; no firm D call. V shed 2 bases and J shed 4 bases, with 8 bases lying between them. Germline V gene data show CDR1 as SGHTA and CDR2 as FQGNSA. The CDR3 runs 14 residues. The CDR3 loop reads CASSLLGLNEKLFF. CDR3 nucleotide sequence: TGTGCCAGCAGCTTACTGGGCCTTAATGAAAAACTGTTTTTT.

This clone was picked up one time. The rearrangement joins TRBV29-1 to TRBJ2-1; D remains unclear. This CDR3 is built from 10 residues. V was clipped by 4 bases and J by 5 bases, with 3 bases between them. Germline CDR1 SQVTM, CDR2 ANQGSEA. CDR3 amino acids: CSVANNEQFF. The CDR3 DNA reads as TGCAGCGTTGCTAACAATGAGCAGTTCTTC.

V and J are TRBV27 and TRBJ2-1; possible D gene TRBD1, 5 bases. The germline CDR1 and CDR2 sequences are MNHEY and SMNVEV (reference sequence). V lost 5 bases and J 10 bases, leaving 18 bases between the germline ends. This CDR3 region has 14 residues. The CDR3 nucleotides read TGTGCCAGCAGTCTGCAAAATACAGGTATCGAGCAGTTCTTC. Its protein product is CASSLQNTGIEQFF.

J is TRBJ1-5 and V is TRBV18; possible D gene TRBD1, 5 bases. There are 13 residues in the CDR3. Trimming shortened V by 8 bases and J by 5 bases, and 13 bases separated the two germline ends. CDR1 and CDR2 (germline): KGHSH, LQKENI. This chain's CDR3 is CASQAGWDQPQHF. The CDR3 DNA reads TGTGCCAGCCAAGCAGGGTGGGATCAGCCCCAGCATTTT.

This clone has just one count. The chain combines TRBV6-5 with TRBJ1-2; tentative D call: TRBD1 (5 bases). Germline V gene sequence: CDR1 MNHEY, CDR2 SVGAGI. CDR3 size: 15 residues. The V gene lost 6 bases and the J gene lost 1 base, with 15 bases spanning the gap. The CDR3 here is CASRQDTNINYGYTF. The CDR3 DNA sequence: TGTGCCAGCAGACAGGACACAAACATTAACTATGGCTACACCTTC.

The rearrangement links TRBV5-5 to TRBJ1-4; perhaps TRBD1 as D (5 bases). The germline V gene encodes CDR1 SGHKS and CDR2 YYEKEE (reference sequence). This CDR3 is 17 amino acids long. V dropped 1 base and J dropped 4 bases, with 17 bases sitting between them. CDR3 in DNA: TGTGCCAGCAGCTTGCGTCCGGGGGTAGGGGATAATGAAAAACTGTTTTTT. This codes for CASSLRPGVGDNEKLFF.

The V gene is TRBV19, the J gene TRBJ1-4; a possible D gene is TRBD1 (6 bases). CDR1 and CDR2 (germline): LNHDA, SQIVND (reference sequence). Trimming stripped 10 bases from V and 4 bases from J, with 25 bases between. The CDR3 sequence is 17 residues long. The CDR3 region is CATKTPVAGANNEKLFF. The CDR3 DNA reads as TGTGCCACTAAAACCCCTGTGGCAGGGGCTAATAATGAAAAACTGTTTTTT.

The genes are TRBV5-6 and TRBJ1-5, with 7 bases lining up with TRBD1. CDR3 size: 14 residues. Per germline, CDR1 SGHDT and CDR2 YYEEEE. J lost 4 bases, V lost 4 bases, and 5 bases had no gene match. This CDR3 reads CASSAGGLNQPQHF. The CDR3 DNA sequence: TGTGCCAGCAGCGCAGGGGGATTAAATCAGCCCCAGCATTTT.

The chain employs TRBV6-5 and TRBJ1-2; D call uncertain. Looked up from germline, CDR1 is MNHEY and CDR2 is SVGAGI. V was clipped by 7 bases and J by 1 base, with 13 bases between them. The CDR3 loop spans 14 amino acids. The CDR3, as DNA: TGTGCCAGCAACACGGTCCGGAGTAACTATGGCTACACCTTC. Translated: CASNTVRSNYGYTF.

This sequence joins TRBV5-1 and TRBJ2-1; weak D call: TRBD2 (6 bases). Germline-derived CDR1 and CDR2 are SGHRS and YFSETQ. This CDR3 spans 14 amino acids. The ends were cut back, 3 bases at V and 7 bases at J, with 14 bases in the middle. The CDR3 sequence is CASSWGGIINEQFF. In DNA, the CDR3 is TGCGCCAGCAGCTGGGGCGGGATAATAAATGAGCAGTTCTTC.

This clone was found once. The genes are TRBV4-3 and TRBJ2-7; 7 positions agree with TRBD2. This CDR3 contains 17 residues. V was clipped by 4 bases and J by 0 bases; unmatched bases: 12. In germline, CDR1 is LGHNA, CDR2 YSLEER. Here the CDR3 DNA reads TGCGCCAGCAGCCCCCAGCTGAGCGGGGCGAGCTCCTACGAGCAGTACTTC. Protein product: CASSPQLSGASSYEQYF.

This chain links TRBV19 with TRBJ1-3; D gene unclear. In germline, CDR1 is LNHDA, CDR2 SQIVND (reference sequence). This CDR3 has 11 residues. The V end lost 6 bases, the J end lost 6 bases, and 6 bases lay between the germline ends. CDR3 in amino acids: CASSLSNTIYF. In DNA form, the CDR3 reads TGTGCCAGTAGCCTCTCAAACACCATATATTTT. Looking up the rest from reference TRBV19 and TRBJ1-3 gives the full variable domain: DGGITQSPKYLFRKEGQNVTLSCEQNLNHDAMYWYRQDPGQGLRLIYYSQIVNDFQKGDIAEGYSVSREKKESFPLTVTSAQKNPTAFYLCASSLSNTIYFGEGSWLTVV.